This T cell receptor (beta chain) was obtained from a study of blood T cell repertoires in COVID-19. Study-level background: Sites in the United States, Italy and Spain provided acute and convalescent COVID-19 samples. Nucleic acid was either cDNA or gDNA, and it came from T cells, B-cell-depleted T cells, or PBMCs.

CDR3 length equals 13 residues. The V gene's germline CDR1 is LNHDA and CDR2 SQIVND (reference sequence). Trimming pared 8 bases from V and 7 bases from J, leaving 12 bases between. The assay was immunoSEQ multiplex PCR, and TCRdb's table has in-frame clones only and misses some. There are some 340,000 clones in the sample; approximately 81% occur only once, and roughly 3.7% lies in the top ten. Sequenced: peripheral blood. The chain joins TRBV19 to TRBJ1-6; tentatively, D is TRBD1 (6 bases). This clonotype originated in a woman aged 18-35 years with acute or convalescent COVID-19. The CDR3 DNA sequence: TGTGCCAGTCGTCTCGACAGGAATTCACCCCTCCACTTT. It is translated as CASRLDRNSPLHF.